A selection of T cell receptor beta chains follows, all from one sample in a study of identifying expanded T cells in peripheral blood. The assay was immunoSEQ multiplex PCR, and TCRdb's table has in-frame clones only and misses some. Altogether some 120,000 clones are present, about 80% being singletons, with the ten largest covering 3.3%. Sequenced sample: blood. The receptors come from a person between 18 and 75 years old in good health. The CDR3 runs from the conserved cysteine through the conserved F or W. D genes are given only for firm matches. Only some rows state a clone size, as once, few, many or a class for expanded clones.

J,length,V,D,size,DNA,CDR3
TRBJ2-1,17,TRBV11-2,-,-,TGTGCCAGCAGCCGGAGCCGACCCATTGGGGCATTTGATGAGCAGTTCTTC,CASSRSRPIGAFDEQFF
TRBJ1-1,16,TRBV7-8,-,-,TGTGCCAGCAGCTTTCAAGAGGGAGGCAGGAACACTGAAGCTTTCTTT,CASSFQEGGRNTEAFF
TRBJ2-7,15,TRBV4-3,TRBD1,-,TGCGCCAGCAGCCAAGATGGGGACAGGCCCTACGAGCAGTACTTC,CASSQDGDRPYEQYF
TRBJ2-7,14,TRBV19,TRBD2,-,TGTGCCGCAGGCCGGGCCGGGGAGGGGTACGAGCAGTACTTC,CAAGRAGEGYEQYF
TRBJ1-1,15,TRBV5-4,-,-,TGTGCCAGCAGCTCGGAACCTAATACCTGGACTGAAGCTTTCTTT,CASSSEPNTWTEAFF
TRBJ1-6,14,TRBV7-2,-,once,TGTGCCAGCAGCGTTACAGGAACCAATTCACCCCTCCACTTT,CASSVTGTNSPLHF
TRBJ1-2,15,TRBV9,TRBD1,-,TGTGCCAGCAGCGTAGCACAAGGGACAGTGGATGGCTACACCTTC,CASSVAQGTVDGYTF
TRBJ2-7,12,TRBV18,-,-,TGTGCCAGCTCACCACGTCAAGGCGAGCAGTACTTC,CASSPRQGEQYF
TRBJ2-3,15,TRBV5-8,-,-,TGTGCCAGCAGTCAAGAGTCGGGGATCACAGATACGCAGTATTTT,CASSQESGITDTQYF
TRBJ1-6,14,TRBV30,-,-,TGTGCCTGGGACAGGAGGGGCAAGGGTTCACCCCTCCACTTT,CAWDRRGKGSPLHF
TRBJ2-5,16,TRBV10-3,TRBD2,few,TGTGCCATCAGCACCCGGCTAGCGGGGGTGCAAGAGACCCAGTACTTC,CAISTRLAGVQETQYF
TRBJ2-6,15,TRBV5-1,-,once,TGCGCCAGCAGCTTGGGTAGCGTTAGGGCCAACGTCCTGACTTTC,CASSLGSVRANVLTF
TRBJ1-2,15,TRBV21-1,-,-,TGTGCCAGCAGCAGGGGACAGCTAGCTAACTATGGCTACACCTTC,CASSRGQLANYGYTF
TRBJ2-7,13,TRBV13,TRBD1,-,TGTGCCAGCAGCTCCGGGACAGCTGGGGAGCAGTACTTC,CASSSGTAGEQYF
TRBJ1-3,19,TRBV9,-,-,TGTGCCAGCAGCGTAGCCCTCCCTGAGGCGGCGGCCTCTGGAAACACCATATATTTT,CASSVALPEAAASGNTIYF
TRBJ2-3,14,TRBV28,-,-,TGTGCCAGCAGTTCAGGGGGGGAGGCAGATACGCAGTATTTT,CASSSGGEADTQYF
TRBJ1-3,14,TRBV9,-,once,TGTGCCAGCAGCGTACAGGGATCTGGAAACACCATATATTTT,CASSVQGSGNTIYF
TRBJ2-5,16,TRBV18,TRBD1,once,TGTGCCAGCTCACCTCGTGGACAGGGCCCCCAAGAGACCCAGTACTTC,CASSPRGQGPQETQYF
TRBJ2-3,18,TRBV4-3,TRBD2,-,TGCGCCAGCAGCCAAGATCGTGGACTAGCGGGGATCACAGATACGCAGTATTTT,CASSQDRGLAGITDTQYF
TRBJ1-1,13,TRBV11-3,-,-,TGTGCCAGCAGCTTTTCCGGATACACTGAAGCTTTCTTT,CASSFSGYTEAFF
TRBJ1-2,14,TRBV30,TRBD1,-,TGTGCCTGGAATCGGGACAGGGAACGGTATGGCTACACCTTC,CAWNRDRERYGYTF
TRBJ1-2,13,TRBV27,-,-,TGTGCCAGCAGCAAGACAGTGAACTATGGCTACACCTTC,CASSKTVNYGYTF
TRBJ1-3,16,TRBV15,TRBD1,-,TGTGCCACCAGCAGAGATTGGGGACAGGGGAGAAACACCATATATTTT,CATSRDWGQGRNTIYF
TRBJ1-1,15,TRBV19,TRBD1,-,TGTGCCAGTAGAGTACAGGGGTCCATGAACACTGAAGCTTTCTTT,CASRVQGSMNTEAFF
TRBJ1-5,18,TRBV7-2,-,-,TGTGCCAGCAGCTTATCCCTATCCGGTCAAGATATAGCGCTTCCCCAGCATTTT,CASSLSLSGQDIALPQHF
TRBJ1-1,14,TRBV5-1,-,-,TGCGCCAGCTACTTAACCGGGATGAACACTGAAGCTTTCTTT,CASYLTGMNTEAFF
TRBJ1-6,12,TRBV2,-,-,TGTGCCAGCAGGGCAACCAGGTCACCCCTCCACTTT,CASRATRSPLHF
TRBJ2-1,12,TRBV2,-,-,TGTGCCAGTACTACAACGTACAATGAGCAGTTCTTC,CASTTTYNEQFF
TRBJ1-1,14,TRBV6-5,TRBD1,-,TGTGCCAGCAGTTATACAGGGGAAGCGACTGAAGCTTTCTTT,CASSYTGEATEAFF
TRBJ1-5,13,TRBV4-1,-,-,TGCGCCAGCAGCCAAGTCATCAATCAGCCCCAGCATTTT,CASSQVINQPQHF
TRBJ2-2,15,TRBV12-5,TRBD2,-,TGTGCTAGTGGTTCCCTACGGGGGGTCACCGGGGAGCTGTTTTTT,CASGSLRGVTGELFF
TRBJ2-7,14,TRBV10-1,-,-,TGCGCCAGCAGTACCGGCAGCCACTCCTACGAGCAGTACTTC,CASSTGSHSYEQYF
TRBJ2-1,11,TRBV5-8,-,-,TGTGCCAGCAGCTTGGACCCGGAGCAGTTCTTC,CASSLDPEQFF
TRBJ2-7,12,TRBV10-2,TRBD2,-,TGCGCCAGCAGTGTCGGGGGGTACGAGCAGTACTTC,CASSVGGYEQYF
TRBJ2-5,13,TRBV7-8,-,-,TGTGCCAGCAGCCGTGACAGTCAAGAGACCCAGTACTTC,CASSRDSQETQYF
TRBJ2-2,16,TRBV30,TRBD1,-,TGTGCCTGGAGTGTACATCAGGACAGGGGGTCCGGGGAGCTGTTTTTT,CAWSVHQDRGSGELFF
TRBJ1-1,15,TRBV7-9,-,-,TGTGCCAGCAGCTTCCCCAAAGGGATGAACACTGAAGCTTTCTTT,CASSFPKGMNTEAFF
TRBJ1-2,16,TRBV23-1,-,-,TGCGCCAGCAGGAGTTTTCAGGGTGTGTTGGTCTATGGCTACACCTTC,CASRSFQGVLVYGYTF
TRBJ1-5,13,TRBV2,-,-,TGTGCCAGCATCCTCAACAGCAATCAGCCCCAGCATTTT,CASILNSNQPQHF
TRBJ2-3,14,TRBV13,TRBD1,-,TGTGCCAGCAGCTGGGACAGAGGGGCAGATACGCAGTATTTT,CASSWDRGADTQYF
TRBJ2-7,16,TRBV30,-,-,TGTGCCTGGAGTGTAAAATGGCCAGGGGACAACTACGAGCAGTACTTC,CAWSVKWPGDNYEQYF
TRBJ2-1,16,TRBV4-3,TRBD2,once,TGCGCCAGCAGCCAAGTGGGCGGGGGGTCCAACAATGAGCAGTTCTTC,CASSQVGGGSNNEQFF